The 29 T cell receptor beta chains below come from one sample, sequenced in a study of CD8+CD57+ T cells in acquired aplastic anemia. Profiling of TCR beta VDJ combinations and CDR3 sequences used genomic DNA as template. MiXCR, run by TCRdb on the reads, gives a single entry per CDR3 protein. The sample consists of hundreds of thousands of distinct CDR3 sequences, 47% of them appearing once. Those patients picked for sequencing had displayed CD8+CD57+ cell expansion on flow cytometry. Sequenced sample: sorted CD4+, CD8+, or CD8+CD57+ T cells (not recorded which) from PBMCs. Every receptor here comes from a human donor with aplastic anemia.

The chain employs TRBV20-1 and TRBJ2-1; 8 bases align to TRBD2. Germline assignment: CDR1 DFQATT and CDR2 SNEGSKA (reference sequence). J gave up 1 base and V 4 bases, and 6 bases lay outside the gene matches. The CDR3 has 15 residues. CDR3 DNA sequence: TGCAGTGCTACCTCTGGCGGGAGGTCCTACAATGAGCAGTTCTTC. Translation: CSATSGGRSYNEQFF.

This clonotype was seen just once. A much larger clone lies a single base off, so this may be a read error. The chain carries TRBV7-9 and TRBJ2-5; the D gene is possibly TRBD2 (6 bases). Trimming shortened V by 2 bases and J by 2 bases, and 21 bases separated the two germline ends. The CDR3 totals 18 residues. The germline V gene has CDR1 SEHNR and CDR2 FQNEAQ (reference sequence). The CDR3 DNA follows: TGTGCCAGCAGCTTAATTGAGGGAGGAGGGGTGGGACAAGAGACCCAGTACTTC. It yields the protein CASSLIEGGGVGQETQYF.

This clonotype was recorded at least ten times. This rearrangement joins TRBV7-9 to TRBJ1-1; D remains ambiguous. The CDR3 runs 12 residues. V dropped 5 bases and J dropped 4 bases, with 8 bases sitting between them. Per the germline V gene, CDR1 is SEHNR and CDR2 is FQNEAQ (reference sequence). The chain's CDR3 is CASSPTATEAFF. CDR3 in DNA: TGTGCCAGCAGCCCAACAGCCACTGAAGCTTTCTTT.

The chain combines TRBV20-1 with TRBJ2-3; 11 bases agree with TRBD2. CDR1 and CDR2 from the germline V gene are DFQATT and SNEGSKA (reference sequence). With 5 bases clipped from V and 0 bases from J, the junction kept 7 bases outside the gene matches. The CDR3 spans 16 residues. The CDR3: CSALSRTSGSTDTQYF. The CDR3 region has the DNA TGCAGTGCTCTATCCCGGACTAGCGGGAGCACAGATACGCAGTATTTT.

This clonotype has more than one count but fewer than ten. This chain joins TRBV27 and TRBJ2-7; possible D gene TRBD2, 5 bases. This CDR3 is 14 amino acids long. Germline-derived CDR1 and CDR2 are MNHEY and SMNVEV (reference sequence). V was cut by 5 bases and J by 4 bases, with 15 bases left in between. The CDR3 protein is CASSEGSAPYEQYF. The CDR3 DNA is TGTGCCAGCAGTGAGGGTAGCGCACCTTACGAGCAGTACTTC.

This clonotype was recorded many times. V is TRBV2 and J is TRBJ2-1, with D possibly matching TRBD2 (6 bases). In germline, CDR1 is SNHLY, CDR2 FYNNEI. Trimming stripped 10 bases from V and 5 bases from J, with 15 bases between. This CDR3 comprises 13 residues. The CDR3 bases are TGTGCCATCTATAGCGGTGGAGACAATGAGCAGTTCTTC. Encoded protein: CAIYSGGDNEQFF.

This clonotype came up a few times. The chain uses TRBV2 and TRBJ1-2; D possibly corresponds to TRBD1 (5 bases). This CDR3 is 15 amino acids long. V lost 2 bases to trimming and J lost 0 bases, with 10 bases between them. From germline, CDR1 is SNHLY and CDR2 FYNNEI. This chain's CDR3 is CASSEQGRANYGYTF. As DNA, the CDR3 is TGTGCCAGCAGTGAACAGGGTCGGGCTAACTATGGCTACACCTTC.

Ten or more counts support this clonotype. The genes are TRBV29-1 and TRBJ1-4, with D perhaps matching TRBD1 (5 bases). With 0 bases removed from V and 8 bases from J, the gap between germline ends came to 16 bases. Germline-derived CDR1 and CDR2 are SQVTM and ANQGSEA. This CDR3 has 15 residues. CDR3 sequence reads: CSVEDIGDQGEKLFF. In DNA, the CDR3 is TGCAGCGTTGAAGATATAGGGGACCAAGGAGAAAAACTGTTTTTT.

This clonotype was detected ten times or more. The rearrangement joins TRBV12-5 to TRBJ1-1; tentative D call: TRBD1 (6 bases). The germline V and J ends were trimmed by 6 bases and 7 bases, with 15 bases remaining between them. The CDR3 runs 13 residues. Germline values: CDR1 LGHNT, CDR2 FRNRAP. CDR3 coding DNA: TGTGCTAGTGGATACCGGGAGGGGGGTGAAGCTTTCTTT. It codes for CASGYREGGEAFF.

This clonotype was seen ten or more times. The gene calls are TRBV6-2 or TRBV6-3 and TRBJ2-7, with D possibly being TRBD1 (5 bases). The CDR3 is made up of 15 amino acids. Germline loops: CDR1 MNHEY, CDR2 SVGEGT. The V gene lost 0 bases and the J gene lost 5 bases, with 14 bases spanning the gap. The DNA for the CDR3 is TGTGCCAGCAGTTACTCGTCAGGCAGGGTGGACGAGCAGTACTTC. Residues: CASSYSSGRVDEQYF.

The chain employs TRBV10-3 and TRBJ1-3; D not certain. Per germline, CDR1 ENHRY and CDR2 SYGVKD. CDR3 length: 16 residues. V was clipped by 3 bases and J by 0 bases, with 12 bases between them. The CDR3 is CAISEWQANSGNTIYF. The CDR3 region has the DNA TGTGCCATCAGTGAATGGCAGGCTAACTCTGGAAACACCATATATTTT.

The gene calls are TRBV2 and TRBJ1-1; TRBD1 is a possible D gene (6 bases). CDR1 and CDR2 (germline): SNHLY, FYNNEI. Deletions cut 6 bases from V and 2 bases from J, with 22 bases between. This CDR3 contains 17 residues. The CDR3, as DNA: TGTGCCAGCAGCCCTTGGGGGGGGGGGGCAAGTAACACTGAAGCTTTCTTT. It codes for CASSPWGGGASNTEAFF.

The V call is TRBV19, the J call TRBJ1-5, with a possible D match to TRBD1 (6 bases). The CDR3 spans 17 residues. V was cut by 2 bases and J by 1 base, with 15 bases left in between. CDR1 is LNHDA, CDR2 SQIVND, per germline (reference sequence). This CDR3 is CASSIPHRDTSNQPQHF. The CDR3 DNA reads as TGTGCCAGTAGTATACCCCACCGGGACACCAGCAATCAGCCCCAGCATTTT.

This clonotype was recorded many times. The V gene is TRBV6-1, the J gene TRBJ1-5; D possibly corresponds to TRBD1 (5 bases). Trimming left V 2 bases short and J 6 bases short, with 14 bases between. This CDR3 comprises 15 residues. Germline-derived CDR1 and CDR2 are MNHNS and SASEGT. The CDR3 nucleotides read TGTGCCAGCAGTGAAATATCGGGGCAAAGTCAGCCCCAGCATTTT. Its translation is CASSEISGQSQPQHF.

V usage is TRBV20-1 and J usage is TRBJ1-1; D gene uncertain. In germline, CDR1 is DFQATT, CDR2 SNEGSKA (reference sequence). CDR3 length equals 13 residues. V lost 6 bases and J lost 5, with 16 bases in between. The CDR3, as DNA: TGCAGTGCGCCAGCTGAGGACGGGACTGAAGCTTTCTTT. Residues: CSAPAEDGTEAFF.

The chain is built from TRBV27 and TRBJ1-2; weak D call: TRBD1 (6 bases). Per germline, CDR1 MNHEY and CDR2 SMNVEV (reference sequence). V was pared by 3 bases and J by 4 bases, with 15 bases between. The CDR3 runs 15 residues. The CDR3 nucleotides are TGTGCCAGCAGTTTGTCCCAGGGGTCTTTCTATGGCTACACCTTC. It codes for CASSLSQGSFYGYTF.

The chain joins TRBV7-2 to TRBJ1-3; 10 bases match TRBD1. The CDR3 runs to 15 residues. V lost 5 bases to trimming and J lost 6 bases; unmatched junction nucleotides: 7. Germline loops: CDR1 SGHTA, CDR2 FQGNSA. For the CDR3, the DNA is TGTGCCAGCAGCATGTTGACAGGGGGCGAAAACACCATATATTTT. This gives the protein CASSMLTGGENTIYF. The variable domain in full, completed from reference TRBV7-2 and TRBJ1-3, reads GAGVSQSPSNKVTEKGKDVELRCDPISGHTALYWYRQSLGQGLEFLIYFQGNSAPDKSGLPSDRFSAERTGGSVSTLTIQRTQQEDSAVYLCASSMLTGGENTIYFGEGSWLTVV.

This clonotype was found once. This chain uses TRBV25-1 with TRBJ1-1; D may be TRBD1 (5 bases). The CDR3 totals 15 residues. Looked up from germline, CDR1 is MGHDK and CDR2 is SYGVNS. Trimming stripped 3 bases from V and 7 bases from J, with 18 bases between. The CDR3 nucleotides are TGTGCCAGCAGTGATGTAGCAGGGAGGTCGATTGAAGCTTTCTTT. This translates into CASSDVAGRSIEAFF.

Note on this clonotype: A read error may be the cause here, since a much bigger clone is one base away. The chain carries TRBV6-5 and TRBJ2-1; 7 nucleotides match TRBD2. The trim removed 2 bases at V and 6 bases at J, leaving 10 bases unmatched. The CDR3 spans 16 residues. Germline-derived CDR1 and CDR2 are MNHEY and SVGAGI. The CDR3 nucleotides are TGTGCCAGCAGTTACCCACTAGGCGGGGGATCCAATGAGCAGTTCTTC. It specifies CASSYPLGGGSNEQFF.

V usage is TRBV12-3 or TRBV12-4 and J usage is TRBJ2-7, with D possibly matching TRBD2 (5 bases). Trimming stripped 3 bases from V and 2 bases from J, with 8 bases between. The CDR3 covers 13 residues. DNA for the CDR3: TGTGCCAGCAGTTTGGACTCCCCCTACGAGCAGTACTTC. It translates to CASSLDSPYEQYF.

The V gene is TRBV2, the J gene TRBJ2-5, with 7 nucleotides matching TRBD1. The ends lost 6 bases at V and 5 bases at J; junction bases unmatched: 9. Germline V gives CDR1 SNHLY, CDR2 FYNNEI. The CDR3 is made up of 14 amino acids. CDR3 amino acids: CASSYDRVRETQYF. The CDR3 region has the DNA TGTGCCAGCAGCTACGACAGGGTACGTGAGACCCAGTACTTC.

This clonotype was recorded many times. The rearrangement links TRBV11-2 to TRBJ2-1; D ambiguous. CDR1 SGHAT and CDR2 FQNNGV come from the germline V gene. The CDR3 is 17 amino acids. The germline V and J ends were trimmed by 3 bases and 1 base, with 16 bases remaining between them. The CDR3 is CASSLSIPRRSYNEQFF. CDR3 coding DNA: TGTGCCAGCAGCTTGAGTATCCCGCGTCGGTCCTACAATGAGCAGTTCTTC. The variable domain in full, completed from reference TRBV11-2 and TRBJ2-1, reads EAGVAQSPRYKIIEKRQSVAFWCNPISGHATLYWYQQILGQGPKLLIQFQNNGVVDDSQLPKDRFSAERLKGVDSTLKIQPAKLEDSAVYLCASSLSIPRRSYNEQFFGPGTRLTVL.

The chain has TRBV7-9 and TRBJ1-5, with TRBD1 matching 7 bases. Germline V lookup: CDR1 SEHNR, CDR2 FQNEAQ (reference sequence). The V gene end was trimmed by 1 base and the J gene end by 10 bases; junction bases not matched to a gene: 7. The CDR3 totals 14 residues. Here the CDR3 reads CASSLGKQGSPQHF. DNA for the CDR3: TGTGCCAGCAGCTTAGGCAAACAGGGGAGTCCCCAGCATTTT.

In the case of this clonotype: A much bigger clone sits one base away, suggesting this may be a read error. The chain has TRBV19 and TRBJ1-1; D is unresolved. This CDR3 spans 15 amino acids. The germline gives CDR1 LNHDA, CDR2 SQIVND (reference sequence). As DNA, the CDR3 is TGTGCCAGCAGTTACTCGTCGTCTCTTCACACTGAAGCTTACTTT. This encodes CASSYSSSLHTEAYF.

This clonotype has more than one count but fewer than ten. This chain joins TRBV7-9 and TRBJ1-2; 8 bases match TRBD1. The V and J ends lost 5 bases and 2 bases, in that order; junction bases with no gene match: 10. CDR1 is SEHNR, CDR2 FQNEAQ, per germline (reference sequence). The CDR3 is 16 residues long. CDR3 amino acids: CASSRQGQGSNYGYTF. DNA for the CDR3: TGTGCCAGCAGCCGCCAAGGACAGGGCAGCAACTATGGCTACACCTTC.

This clonotype was seen at least ten times. The V gene is TRBV9, the J gene TRBJ2-7, with unresolved D. Germline assignment: CDR1 SGDLS and CDR2 YYNGEE. The germline V and J ends were trimmed by 3 bases and 4 bases, with 11 bases remaining between them. The CDR3 length is 13 residues. The CDR3 bases are TGTGCCAGCAGCGGACAAAGTGATTACGAGCAGTACTTC. It specifies CASSGQSDYEQYF. The entire variable domain, with the rest obtained from reference TRBV9 and TRBJ2-7, is as follows: DSGVTQTPKHLITATGQRVTLRCSPRSGDLSVYWYQQSLDQGLQFLIQYYNGEERAKGNILERFSAQQFPDLHSELNLSSLELGDSALYFCASSGQSDYEQYFGPGTRLTVT.

J is TRBJ1-1 and V is TRBV19; 7 bases align to TRBD1. Germline V gene sequence: CDR1 LNHDA, CDR2 SQIVND (reference sequence). The CDR3 extends over 13 amino acids. Trimming at V came to 6 bases and at J to 7 bases, leaving 8 bases not matched to a gene. The CDR3: CASRPTGLSEAFF. As DNA, the CDR3 is TGTGCCAGTAGACCGACAGGGCTGAGTGAAGCTTTCTTT.

With respect to this clonotype: The junction and the germline gene differ at one end; a read error may be behind it. The chain combines TRBV5-1 with TRBJ2-3, with 11 bases fitting TRBD2. The length of the CDR3 is 15 residues. The germline V gene encodes CDR1 SGHRS and CDR2 YFSETQ. CDR3 coding DNA: TGTGCCAGCAGCCGTACTAGCGGGGGATCCTACGAGCAGTATTTT. Translating it yields CASSRTSGGSYEQYF.

The rearrangement uses TRBV7-6 and TRBJ2-7, with TRBD2 identical over 9 bases. Trimming removed 2 bases from V and 3 bases from J; junction bases left unmatched: 8. The CDR3 is made up of 16 amino acids. Germline V gene lookup returns CDR1 SGHVS and CDR2 FNYEAQ. The CDR3 DNA reads as TGTGCCAGCAGCTTACCGGCTAGCGGGGTACACTACGAGCAGTACTTC. As protein: CASSLPASGVHYEQYF.